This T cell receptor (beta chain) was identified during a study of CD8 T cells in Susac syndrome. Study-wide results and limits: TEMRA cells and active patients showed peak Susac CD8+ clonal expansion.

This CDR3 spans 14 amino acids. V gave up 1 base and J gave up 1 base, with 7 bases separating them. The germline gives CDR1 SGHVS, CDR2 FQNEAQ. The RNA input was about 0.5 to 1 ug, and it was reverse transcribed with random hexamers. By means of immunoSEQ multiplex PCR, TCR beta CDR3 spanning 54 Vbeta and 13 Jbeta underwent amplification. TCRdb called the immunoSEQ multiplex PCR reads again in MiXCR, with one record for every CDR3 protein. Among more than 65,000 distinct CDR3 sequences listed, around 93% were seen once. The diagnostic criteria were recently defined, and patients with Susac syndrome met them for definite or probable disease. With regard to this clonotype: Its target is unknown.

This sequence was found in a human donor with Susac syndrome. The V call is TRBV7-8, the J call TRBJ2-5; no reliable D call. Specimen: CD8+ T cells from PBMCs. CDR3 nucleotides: TGTGCCAGCAGCTTAGAGCCGGTCCAAGAGACCCAGTACTTC. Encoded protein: CASSLEPVQETQYF. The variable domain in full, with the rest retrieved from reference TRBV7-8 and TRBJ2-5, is GAGVSQSPRYKVAKRGQDVALRCDPISGHVSLFWYQQALGQGPEFLTYFQNEAQLDKSGLPSDRFFAERPEGSVSTLKIQRTQQEDSAVYLCASSLEPVQETQYFGPGTRLLVL.